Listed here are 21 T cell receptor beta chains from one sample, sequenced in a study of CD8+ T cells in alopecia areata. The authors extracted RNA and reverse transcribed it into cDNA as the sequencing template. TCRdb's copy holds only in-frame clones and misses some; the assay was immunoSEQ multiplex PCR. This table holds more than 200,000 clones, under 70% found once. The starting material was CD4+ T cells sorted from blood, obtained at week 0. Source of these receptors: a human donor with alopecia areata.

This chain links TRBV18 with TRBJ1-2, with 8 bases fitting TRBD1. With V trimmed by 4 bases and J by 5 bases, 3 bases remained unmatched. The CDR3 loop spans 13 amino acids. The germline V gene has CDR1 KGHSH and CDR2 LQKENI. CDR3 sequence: CASSLGQGYGYTF. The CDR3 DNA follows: TGTGCCAGCTCACTTGGACAGGGATATGGCTACACCTTC.

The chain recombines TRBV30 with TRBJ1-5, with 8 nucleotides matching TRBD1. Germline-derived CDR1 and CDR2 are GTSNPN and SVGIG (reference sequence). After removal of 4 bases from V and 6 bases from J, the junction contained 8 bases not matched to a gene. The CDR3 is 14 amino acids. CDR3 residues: CAWTRDRGVQPQHF. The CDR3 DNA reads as TGTGCCTGGACGAGAGACAGGGGCGTTCAGCCCCAGCATTTT. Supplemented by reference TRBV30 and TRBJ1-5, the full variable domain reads SQTIHQWPATLVQPVGSPLSLECTVEGTSNPNLYWYRQAAGRGLQLLFYSVGIGQISSEVPQNLSASRPQDRQFILSSKKLLLSDSGFYLCAWTRDRGVQPQHFGDGTRLSIL.

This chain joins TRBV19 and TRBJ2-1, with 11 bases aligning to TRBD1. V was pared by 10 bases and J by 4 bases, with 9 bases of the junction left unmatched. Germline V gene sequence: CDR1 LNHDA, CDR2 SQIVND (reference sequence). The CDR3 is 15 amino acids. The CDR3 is CATDPGQGVYNEQFF. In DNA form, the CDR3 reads TGTGCCACTGATCCGGGACAGGGGGTATACAATGAGCAGTTCTTC.

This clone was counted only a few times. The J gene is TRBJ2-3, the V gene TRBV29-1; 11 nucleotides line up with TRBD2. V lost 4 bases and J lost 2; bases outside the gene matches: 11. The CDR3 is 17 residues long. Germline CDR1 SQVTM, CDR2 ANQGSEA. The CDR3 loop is CSVGRASGGLLTDTQYF. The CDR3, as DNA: TGCAGCGTTGGAAGGGCTAGCGGGGGGCTACTCACAGATACGCAGTATTTT.

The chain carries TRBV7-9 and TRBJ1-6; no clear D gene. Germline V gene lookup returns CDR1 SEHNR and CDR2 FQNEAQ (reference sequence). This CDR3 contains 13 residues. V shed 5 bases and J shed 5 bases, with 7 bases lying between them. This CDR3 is CASSQMDNSPLHF. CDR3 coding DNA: TGTGCCAGCAGCCAGATGGATAATTCACCCCTCCACTTT.

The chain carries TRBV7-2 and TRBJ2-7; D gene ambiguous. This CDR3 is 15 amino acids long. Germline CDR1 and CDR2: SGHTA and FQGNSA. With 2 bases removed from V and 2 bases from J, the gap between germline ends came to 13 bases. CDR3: CASSLYRFSTYEQYF. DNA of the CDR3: TGTGCCAGCAGCTTATACCGGTTTAGCACCTACGAGCAGTACTTC. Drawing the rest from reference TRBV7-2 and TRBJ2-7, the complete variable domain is GAGVSQSPSNKVTEKGKDVELRCDPISGHTALYWYRQSLGQGLEFLIYFQGNSAPDKSGLPSDRFSAERTGGSVSTLTIQRTQQEDSAVYLCASSLYRFSTYEQYFGPGTRLTVT.

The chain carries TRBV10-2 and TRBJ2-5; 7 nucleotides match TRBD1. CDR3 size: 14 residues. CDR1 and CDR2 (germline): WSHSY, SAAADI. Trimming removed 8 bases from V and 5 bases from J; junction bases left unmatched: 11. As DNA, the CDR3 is TGCGCCAGCCGAACAGGGGTCCTCTCGGAGACCCAGTACTTC. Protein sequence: CASRTGVLSETQYF.

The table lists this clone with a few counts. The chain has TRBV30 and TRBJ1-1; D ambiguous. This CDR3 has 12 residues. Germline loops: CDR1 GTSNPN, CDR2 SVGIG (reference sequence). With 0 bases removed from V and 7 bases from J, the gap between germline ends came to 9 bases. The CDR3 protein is CAWSVLGHEAFF. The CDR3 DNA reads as TGTGCCTGGAGTGTACTGGGCCATGAAGCTTTCTTT.

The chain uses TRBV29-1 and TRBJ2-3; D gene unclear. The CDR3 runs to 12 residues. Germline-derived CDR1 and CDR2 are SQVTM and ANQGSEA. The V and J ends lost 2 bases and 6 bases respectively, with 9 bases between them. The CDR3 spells CSVEPGVDTQYF. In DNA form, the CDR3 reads TGCAGCGTTGAACCGGGCGTGGATACGCAGTATTTT.

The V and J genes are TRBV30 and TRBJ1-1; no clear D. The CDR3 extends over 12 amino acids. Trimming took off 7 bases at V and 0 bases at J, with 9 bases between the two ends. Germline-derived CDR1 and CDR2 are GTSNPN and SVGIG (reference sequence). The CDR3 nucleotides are TGTGCCTCCCGGTCTCTGAACACTGAAGCTTTCTTT. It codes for CASRSLNTEAFF.

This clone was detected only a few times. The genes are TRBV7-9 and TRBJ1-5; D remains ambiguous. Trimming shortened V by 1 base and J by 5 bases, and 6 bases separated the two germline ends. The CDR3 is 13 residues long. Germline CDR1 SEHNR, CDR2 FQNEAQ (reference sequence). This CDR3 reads CASSLGRYQPQHF. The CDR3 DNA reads TGTGCCAGCAGCTTAGGCCGATATCAGCCCCAGCATTTT.

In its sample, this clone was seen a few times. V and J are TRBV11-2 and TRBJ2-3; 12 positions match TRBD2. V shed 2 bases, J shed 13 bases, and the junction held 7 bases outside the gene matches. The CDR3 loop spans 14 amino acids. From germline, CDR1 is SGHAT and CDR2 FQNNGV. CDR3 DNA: TGTGCCAGCAGCTTACCGACTAGCGGGGGAGAGAAGTATTTT. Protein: CASSLPTSGGEKYF.

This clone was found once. The CDR3 nucleotides read TGTGCCAGCAGATCATGGTACAGGGACGGCTCCTACGAGCAGTACTTC. The encoded protein is CASRSWYRDGSYEQYF. The chain is built from TRBV11-2 and TRBJ2-7; a possible D gene is TRBD1 (6 bases). The CDR3 spans 16 residues. Germline CDR1 SGHAT, CDR2 FQNNGV. V was pared by 6 bases and J by 0 bases, with 18 bases between.

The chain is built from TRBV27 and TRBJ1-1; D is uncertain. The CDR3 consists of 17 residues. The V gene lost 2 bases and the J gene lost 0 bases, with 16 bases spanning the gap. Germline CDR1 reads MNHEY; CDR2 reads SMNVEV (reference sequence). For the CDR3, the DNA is TGTGCCAGCAGTTTAGAGGGAGGCCCACTCATGAACACTGAAGCTTTCTTT. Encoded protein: CASSLEGGPLMNTEAFF.

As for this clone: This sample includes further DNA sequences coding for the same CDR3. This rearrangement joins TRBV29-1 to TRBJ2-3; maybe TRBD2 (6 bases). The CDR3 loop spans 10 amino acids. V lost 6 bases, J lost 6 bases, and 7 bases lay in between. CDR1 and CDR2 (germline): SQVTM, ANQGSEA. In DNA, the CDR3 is TGCAGCGTCGCGGGGGATACGCAGTATTTT. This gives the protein CSVAGDTQYF.

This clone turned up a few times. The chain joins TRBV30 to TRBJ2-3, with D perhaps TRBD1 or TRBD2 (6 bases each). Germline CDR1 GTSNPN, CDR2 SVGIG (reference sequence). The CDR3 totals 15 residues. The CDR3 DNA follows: TGTGCTTCCCCCAAGGGGGGCCACGACACAGATACGCAGTATTTT. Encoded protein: CASPKGGHDTDTQYF.

The CDR3 DNA sequence: TGTGCCAGCAGCTTAGTAGCAGGGGGTCTCACTGAAGCTTTCTTT. Encoded protein: CASSLVAGGLTEAFF. This rearrangement joins TRBV7-2 to TRBJ1-1; 7 nucleotides align to TRBD1. The CDR3 runs 15 residues. The germline V gene has CDR1 SGHTA and CDR2 FQGNSA. Losses at the gene ends were 1 base for V and 4 bases for J; bases not matched to a gene: 6.

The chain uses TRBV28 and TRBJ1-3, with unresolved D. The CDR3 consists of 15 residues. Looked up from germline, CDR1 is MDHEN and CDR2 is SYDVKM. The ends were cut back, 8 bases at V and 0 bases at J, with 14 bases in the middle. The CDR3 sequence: CASRAQGYSGNTIYF. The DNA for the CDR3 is TGTGCCAGCCGGGCCCAAGGGTACTCTGGAAACACCATATATTTT.

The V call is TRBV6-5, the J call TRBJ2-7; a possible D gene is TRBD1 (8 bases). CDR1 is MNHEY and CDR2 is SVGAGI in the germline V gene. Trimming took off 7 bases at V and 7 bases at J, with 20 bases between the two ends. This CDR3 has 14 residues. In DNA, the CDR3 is TGTGCCAGCAATAACAGGGGGGGAACGGCGGAGCAGTACTTC. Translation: CASNNRGGTAEQYF.

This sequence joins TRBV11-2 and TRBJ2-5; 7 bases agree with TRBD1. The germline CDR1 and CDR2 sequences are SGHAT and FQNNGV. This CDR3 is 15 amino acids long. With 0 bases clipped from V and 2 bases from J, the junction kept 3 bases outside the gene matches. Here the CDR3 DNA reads TGTGCCAGCAGCTTAGATGGGACAGAACAAGAGACCCAGTACTTC. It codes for CASSLDGTEQETQYF.

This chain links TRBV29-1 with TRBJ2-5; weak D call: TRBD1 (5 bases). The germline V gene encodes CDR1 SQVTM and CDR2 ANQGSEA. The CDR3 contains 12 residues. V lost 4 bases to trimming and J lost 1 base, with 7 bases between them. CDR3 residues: CSVGQFQETQYF. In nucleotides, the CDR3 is TGCAGCGTTGGACAGTTCCAAGAGACCCAGTACTTC.